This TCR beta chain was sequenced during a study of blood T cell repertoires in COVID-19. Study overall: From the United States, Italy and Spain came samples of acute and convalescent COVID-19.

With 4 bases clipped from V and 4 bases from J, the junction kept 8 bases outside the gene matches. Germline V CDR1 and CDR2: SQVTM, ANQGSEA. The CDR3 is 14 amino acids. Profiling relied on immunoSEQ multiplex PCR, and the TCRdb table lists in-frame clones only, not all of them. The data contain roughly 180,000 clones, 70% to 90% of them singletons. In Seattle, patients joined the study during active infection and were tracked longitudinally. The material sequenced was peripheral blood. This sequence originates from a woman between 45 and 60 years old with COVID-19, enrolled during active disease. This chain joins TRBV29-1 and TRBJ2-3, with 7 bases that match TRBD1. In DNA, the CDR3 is TGCAGCGTTGTGTGGACAGGCTATTCAGATACGCAGTATTTT. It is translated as CSVVWTGYSDTQYF.